This entry lists 8 T cell receptor beta chains sequenced from one sample in a study of blood T cell repertoires in COVID-19. Assay used: immunoSEQ multiplex PCR; TCRdb lists only in-frame clones, some missing. The sample holds around 300,000 clones, roughly 88% seen once. The specimen was peripheral blood. These receptor sequences come from a woman aged 45-65 years with active or convalescent COVID-19.

The chain recombines TRBV6-2 or TRBV6-3 with TRBJ1-2; maybe TRBD1 (5 bases). The germline CDR1 and CDR2 sequences are MNHEY and SVGEGT. This CDR3 region has 16 residues. The germline V and J ends were trimmed by 5 bases and 4 bases, with 20 bases remaining between them. Here the CDR3 DNA reads TGTGCCAGCAGTGAGTCGGAGACAGCCTCTCCCTATGGCTACACCTTC. This codes for CASSESETASPYGYTF.

The J gene is TRBJ1-1, the V gene TRBV19; D is possibly TRBD1 (5 bases). This CDR3 is 13 amino acids long. V lost 5 bases and J lost 8, with 15 bases in between. Germline V CDR1 and CDR2: LNHDA, SQIVND (reference sequence). CDR3 bases: TGTGCCAGTAGTTTCGGCAGGGCCTCCGAAGCTTTCTTT. Translated: CASSFGRASEAFF.

The chain links TRBV14 to TRBJ1-1, with D uncertain. CDR1 and CDR2 from the germline V gene are SGHDN and FVKESK. The CDR3 length is 13 residues. Trimming shortened V by 2 bases and J by 4 bases, and 8 bases separated the two germline ends. The CDR3 reads CASSQRGFTEAFF. The CDR3 region has the DNA TGTGCCAGCAGCCAAAGAGGGTTCACTGAAGCTTTCTTT.

This clone occurred once. The chain is built from TRBV19 and TRBJ1-5; a weak D match, TRBD1 (5 bases). Trimming stripped 6 bases from V and 4 bases from J, with 7 bases between. There are 12 residues in the CDR3. The germline V gene encodes CDR1 LNHDA and CDR2 SQIVND (reference sequence). This chain's CDR3 is CASRGGNQPQHF. The DNA for the CDR3 is TGTGCCAGTAGGGGGGGGAATCAGCCCCAGCATTTT.

A note on this clone: An end of the junction does not agree with germline; a read error may underlie this. The chain employs TRBV7-7 and TRBJ2-6, with D perhaps matching TRBD1 (6 bases). The CDR3 spans 15 residues. Germline-derived CDR1 and CDR2 are SSHAT and FNYEAQ (reference sequence). The CDR3 sequence: CASSSRGAGANVLTF. The DNA for the CDR3 is TGTGCTAGCAGCTCCAGGGGTGCCGGGGCCAACGTCCTGACTTTC. Using reference TRBV7-7 and TRBJ2-6 for the parts outside the CDR3, the full variable domain is GAGVSQSPRYKVTKRGQDVTLRCDPISSHATLYWYQQALGQGPEFLTYFNYEAQPDKSGLPSDRFSAERPEGSISTLTIQRTEQRDSAMYRCASSSRGAGANVLTFGAGSRLTVL.

V and J are TRBV27 and TRBJ1-2; 7 positions match TRBD1. This CDR3 has 16 residues. Germline V CDR1 and CDR2: MNHEY, SMNVEV (reference sequence). J lost 2 bases, V lost 3 bases, and 9 bases had no gene match. The CDR3 is CASSFTAGGSNYGYTF. The DNA of the CDR3 is TGTGCCAGCAGTTTTACCGCAGGGGGATCAAACTATGGCTACACCTTC.

The chain carries TRBV15 and TRBJ2-4; D may be TRBD1 (6 bases). The CDR3 covers 18 residues. V dropped 5 bases and J dropped 0 bases, with 20 bases sitting between them. The germline V gene has CDR1 LNHNV and CDR2 YYDKDF (reference sequence). The CDR3: CATSEGYHRDLAKNIQYF. DNA of the CDR3: TGTGCCACCAGCGAAGGGTACCACAGGGATTTAGCCAAAAACATTCAGTACTTC. The full variable domain, with the rest looked up from reference TRBV15 and TRBJ2-4, is DAMVIQNPRYQVTQFGKPVTLSCSQTLNHNVMYWYQQKSSQAPKLLFHYYDKDFNNEADTPDNFQSRRPNTSFCFLDIRSPGLGDTAMYLCATSEGYHRDLAKNIQYFGAGTRLSVL.

This chain uses TRBV19 with TRBJ1-6, with 9 bases lining up with TRBD1. Looked up from germline, CDR1 is LNHDA and CDR2 is SQIVND (reference sequence). This CDR3 region has 17 residues. J lost 0 bases, V lost 3 bases, and 3 bases had no gene match. CDR3 region: CASSMGQGGSYNSPLHF. As DNA, the CDR3 is TGTGCCAGTAGTATGGGACAGGGCGGCTCCTATAATTCACCCCTCCACTTT.